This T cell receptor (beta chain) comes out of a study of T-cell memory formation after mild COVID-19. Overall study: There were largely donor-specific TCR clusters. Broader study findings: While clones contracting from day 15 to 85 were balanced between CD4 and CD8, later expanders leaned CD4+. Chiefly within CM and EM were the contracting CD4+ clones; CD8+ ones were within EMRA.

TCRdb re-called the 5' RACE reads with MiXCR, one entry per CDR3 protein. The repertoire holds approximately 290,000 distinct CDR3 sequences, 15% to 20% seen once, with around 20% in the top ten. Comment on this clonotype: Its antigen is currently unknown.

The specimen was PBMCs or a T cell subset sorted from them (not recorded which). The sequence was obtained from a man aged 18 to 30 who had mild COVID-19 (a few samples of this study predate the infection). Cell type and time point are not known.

The chain's CDR3 is CASSQVGSTGMNQPQHF. The DNA of the CDR3 is TGCGCCAGCAGCCAAGTGGGGTCGACAGGGATGAATCAGCCCCAGCATTTT. This chain links TRBV4-1 with TRBJ1-5; 7 bases are shared with TRBD1. This CDR3 is 17 amino acids long. Trimming removed 1 base from V and 4 bases from J; junction bases left unmatched: 10. The V gene's germline CDR1 is MGHRA and CDR2 YSYEKL.